The clone carrying this T cell receptor beta chain was observed at least ten times. The table came from immunoSEQ multiplex PCR; TCRdb's copy has only in-frame clones and leaves some out. This table has about 240,000 clones, roughly four fifths appearing once. Germline-derived CDR1 and CDR2 are SGHTA and FQGNSA. V lost 5 bases, J lost 0 bases, and 7 bases stayed unmatched. The CDR3 totals 17 residues. This sample stems from a study of blood T cell repertoires in COVID-19. Source material: peripheral blood. The genes are TRBV7-2 and TRBJ1-6; TRBD1 matches 7 bases. The clonotype comes from a woman in her sixties with active or convalescent COVID-19. This chain's CDR3 is CASSLLTGSSYNSPLHF. The CDR3 nucleotides read TGTGCCAGCAGCCTCCTGACAGGGAGCTCCTATAATTCACCCCTCCACTTT.